Listed here are 25 T cell receptor beta chains from one sample, sequenced in a study of shared T cell receptors in the human thymus. The protocol was immunoSEQ multiplex PCR, while the TCRdb copy is restricted to in-frame clones and leaves out a portion. The table lists some 700,000 clones, around 85% of them singletons. This sample also belongs to another study, concerning human thymus T cells.

Specimen: thymocytes. The receptors were gathered from a girl under two years old with a congenital heart defect.

This chain joins TRBV27 and TRBJ2-3, with D maybe TRBD1 (5 bases). CDR3 size: 17 residues. Trimming left V 6 bases short and J 2 bases short, with 21 bases between. Germline V gene lookup returns CDR1 MNHEY and CDR2 SMNVEV (reference sequence). The CDR3, as DNA: TGTGCCAGCAGCTTCAAAGTATCAGGGTCAGTCACAGATACGCAGTATTTT. Protein product: CASSFKVSGSVTDTQYF.

The rearrangement joins TRBV14 to TRBJ1-1; 9 nucleotides agree with TRBD1. This CDR3 contains 16 residues. Germline CDR1 SGHDN, CDR2 FVKESK. V was pared by 0 bases and J by 5 bases, with 7 bases of the junction left unmatched. CDR3 nucleotide sequence: TGTGCCAGCAGCCAAGAACAGGGGGCGGAAAGGACTGAAGCTTTCTTT. It translates to CASSQEQGAERTEAFF.

The CDR3 loop reads CASSHRPGQDRTDTQYF. As DNA, the CDR3 is TGCGCCAGCAGCCATCGTCCGGGACAGGACCGCACAGATACGCAGTATTTT. The chain carries TRBV4-3 and TRBJ2-3; TRBD1 agrees at 8 bases. Trimming took 3 bases from V and 1 from J; bases not matched to a gene: 9. Germline V CDR1 and CDR2: LGHNA, YSLEER. The CDR3 is 17 amino acids.

V gene TRBV16 combines with J gene TRBJ2-1, with 8 bases identical to TRBD2. Per germline, CDR1 KGHSY and CDR2 FQNENV. V gave up 0 bases and J gave up 4 bases; unmatched junction bases: 5. This CDR3 spans 16 amino acids. The CDR3 nucleotides are TGTGCCAGCAGCCAATCTAGGGCTAGCGGGTACAATGAGCAGTTCTTC. Translating gives CASSQSRASGYNEQFF.

The chain combines TRBV18 with TRBJ2-1; 7 bases map to TRBD2. Trimming cost V 5 bases and J 6 bases; bases outside gene matches: 7. The CDR3 runs to 14 residues. In germline, CDR1 is KGHSH, CDR2 LQKENI. The CDR3 DNA reads as TGTGCCAGCTCAGTATTGGGGACTACCAATGAGCAGTTCTTC. Translating gives CASSVLGTTNEQFF.

This clone was found once. The V call is TRBV7-2, the J call TRBJ2-3, with D tentatively TRBD2 (6 bases). The V and J ends lost 5 bases and 2 bases respectively, with 14 bases between them. CDR3 length: 15 amino acids. Per germline, CDR1 SGHTA and CDR2 FQGNSA. The CDR3 sequence: CASSPVGGDTDTQYF. In DNA form, the CDR3 reads TGTGCCAGCAGCCCAGTGGGGGGAGACACAGATACGCAGTATTTT.

V is TRBV11-2 and J is TRBJ1-5, with D maybe TRBD1 (6 bases). The CDR3 has 15 residues. V lost 5 bases and J 8 bases, leaving 19 bases between the germline ends. From germline, CDR1 is SGHAT and CDR2 FQNNGV. CDR3 residues: CASSHEKDSGKPQHF. The CDR3, as DNA: TGTGCCAGCAGCCACGAGAAGGACAGCGGCAAGCCCCAGCATTTT.

The chain links TRBV2 to TRBJ2-2; tentative D call: TRBD1 (6 bases). This CDR3 is 14 amino acids long. V was shortened by 3 bases and J by 7 bases, with 12 bases between the two germline ends. From germline, CDR1 is SNHLY and CDR2 FYNNEI. The CDR3 sequence: CASSEGAVGGELFF. The DNA for the CDR3 is TGTGCCAGCAGTGAGGGGGCGGTGGGCGGGGAGCTGTTTTTT. Drawing the rest from reference TRBV2 and TRBJ2-2, the complete variable domain is EPEVTQTPSHQVTQMGQEVILRCVPISNHLYFYWYRQILGQKVEFLVSFYNNEISEKSEIFDDQFSVERPDGSNFTLKIRSTKLEDSAMYFCASSEGAVGGELFFGEGSRLTVL.

This chain connects TRBV28 to TRBJ2-1; TRBD1 agrees at 9 bases. CDR3 length equals 16 residues. Germline V CDR1 and CDR2: MDHEN, SYDVKM. V lost 6 bases and J lost 2; bases outside the gene matches: 8. CDR3 protein: CASRHPGQGPYNEQFF. Written as DNA, the CDR3 is TGTGCCAGCAGACATCCGGGACAGGGACCCTACAATGAGCAGTTCTTC.

The V gene is TRBV7-9, the J gene TRBJ1-1, with 8 bases identical to TRBD1. This CDR3 spans 13 amino acids. Per the germline V gene, CDR1 is SEHNR and CDR2 is FQNEAQ (reference sequence). The V gene end was trimmed by 4 bases and the J gene end by 11 bases; junction bases not matched to a gene: 9. CDR3 region: CASSSPGGRWAFF. For the CDR3, the DNA is TGTGCCAGCAGCTCCCCAGGGGGCAGGTGGGCTTTCTTT.

The J gene is TRBJ2-5, the V gene TRBV1; TRBD2, as called in the table, went unchecked against the DNA. TRBV1 is tagged as a pseudogene. The length of the CDR3 is 17 residues. The CDR3 loop is CTSSPRGQDCNQETQYF. Written as DNA, the CDR3 is TGCACCAGCAGCCCGAGAGGGCAGGACTGCAACCAAGAGACCCAGTACTTC.

The chain employs TRBV14 and TRBJ2-5; perhaps TRBD1 as D (6 bases). Germline CDR1 reads SGHDN; CDR2 reads FVKESK. The CDR3 spans 15 residues. V lost 1 base to trimming and J lost 1 base, with 10 bases between them. This CDR3 reads CASSQAGQSQETQYF. As DNA, the CDR3 is TGTGCCAGCAGCCAAGCAGGACAGAGCCAAGAGACCCAGTACTTC.

This clone was picked up one time. V and J are TRBV15 and TRBJ2-3; no firm D call. The CDR3 has 13 residues. Germline V gene lookup returns CDR1 LNHNV and CDR2 YYDKDF (reference sequence). Trimming shortened V by 0 bases and J by 5 bases, and 6 bases separated the two germline ends. The CDR3 sequence is CATSRDREDTQYF. The CDR3 DNA follows: TGTGCCACCAGCAGAGATCGAGAAGATACGCAGTATTTT.

The V and J genes are TRBV7-2 and TRBJ1-6, with D possibly being TRBD1 (6 bases). Germline V lookup: CDR1 SGHTA, CDR2 FQGNSA. The CDR3 spans 15 residues. Between the trimmed V and J ends, which lost 4 bases and 5 bases, there was a span of 12 bases. The CDR3 DNA is TGTGCCAGCAGCTCCCTCGACAGGAATAATTCACCCCTCCACTTT. It encodes CASSSLDRNNSPLHF.

CDR3: CASSLTDNYNSPLHF. CDR3 DNA: TGTGCCAGCAGCCTGACAGATAACTATAATTCACCCCTCCACTTT. The chain employs TRBV5-4 and TRBJ1-6; D is possibly TRBD1 (5 bases). This CDR3 spans 15 amino acids. Trimming stripped 4 bases from V and 3 bases from J, with 11 bases between. Germline V gene sequence: CDR1 SGHNT, CDR2 YYREEE (reference sequence).

V is TRBV2 and J is TRBJ1-2; weak D call: TRBD1 (6 bases). Germline-derived CDR1 and CDR2 are SNHLY and FYNNEI. V lost 6 bases and J 8 bases, leaving 22 bases between the germline ends. The CDR3 is made up of 15 amino acids. The CDR3 protein is CASSTQGSQGDGYTF. CDR3 DNA: TGTGCCAGCAGCACCCAGGGATCACAGGGTGACGGCTACACCTTC.

The chain has TRBV5-1 and TRBJ1-6; 9 bases agree with TRBD1. Germline lookup yields CDR1 SGHRS and CDR2 YFSETQ. This CDR3 has 14 amino acids. J lost 7 bases, V lost 4 bases, and 3 bases had no gene match. CDR3 coding DNA: TGCGCCAGCAGCCGGGGACAGGGCAATTCACCCCTCCACTTT. It codes for CASSRGQGNSPLHF. The full variable domain, in which reference TRBV5-1 and TRBJ1-6 provide the parts outside the CDR3, is KAGVTQTPRYLIKTRGQQVTLSCSPISGHRSVSWYQQTPGQGLQFLFEYFSETQRNKGNFPGRFSGRQFSNSRSEMNVSTLELGDSALYLCASSRGQGNSPLHFGNGTRLTVT.

The gene calls are TRBV15 and TRBJ2-7; D perhaps matches TRBD2 (5 bases). V was clipped by 1 base and J by 4 bases, with 20 bases between them. This CDR3 has 17 amino acids. From germline, CDR1 is LNHNV and CDR2 YYDKDF (reference sequence). CDR3 nucleotides: TGTGCCACCAGCAGAGTTTCGCCGGGATCCCAGCCGTACGAGCAGTACTTC. It codes for CATSRVSPGSQPYEQYF.

The chain links TRBV10-2 to TRBJ2-1; TRBD2 is a possible D gene (6 bases). There are 17 residues in the CDR3. With 5 bases removed from V and 0 bases from J, the gap between germline ends came to 17 bases. Germline CDR1 reads WSHSY; CDR2 reads SAAADI. The CDR3 DNA reads as TGCGCCAGCAGTCCCATACGGGGGTTGAGCTCCTACAATGAGCAGTTCTTC. This encodes CASSPIRGLSSYNEQFF.

The chain carries TRBV6-4 and TRBJ1-5; TRBD1 agrees at 8 bases. The CDR3 is 14 residues long. Per germline, CDR1 MRHNA and CDR2 SNTAGT. J lost 1 base, V lost 10 bases, and 6 bases had no gene match. CDR3 DNA sequence: TGTGCCAAGGCCCGGGACAGGAGCAATCAGCCCCAGCATTTT. Its protein product is CAKARDRSNQPQHF.

This clone was seen more than once but under ten times. This chain uses TRBV5-1 with TRBJ2-1, with TRBD1 matching over 7 bases. Germline V gives CDR1 SGHRS, CDR2 YFSETQ. Unmatched junction bases numbered 17, after V lost 3 bases and J lost 5 bases. The CDR3 consists of 18 residues. The CDR3 sequence is CASSSRRFFGQDHNEQFF. As DNA, the CDR3 is TGCGCCAGCAGCTCCCGTCGATTTTTCGGACAGGACCACAATGAGCAGTTCTTC.

This clone has just a few counts. This chain links TRBV29-1 with TRBJ1-2; D is ambiguous. The CDR3 consists of 15 residues. The ends were cut back, 4 bases at V and 4 bases at J, with 19 bases in the middle. The germline V gene encodes CDR1 SQVTM and CDR2 ANQGSEA. Here the CDR3 reads CSVVRWANNGYGYTF. The CDR3 region has the DNA TGCAGCGTTGTACGATGGGCGAATAACGGCTATGGCTACACCTTC.

V is TRBV5-1 and J is TRBJ1-1; the D gene is possibly TRBD1 (6 bases). Germline CDR1 is SGHRS and CDR2 is YFSETQ. Trimming shortened V by 4 bases and J by 0 bases, and 25 bases separated the two germline ends. The length of the CDR3 is 19 residues. The CDR3 sequence is CASSPLAGSAGDMNTEAFF. The CDR3 nucleotides read TGCGCCAGCAGCCCACTCGCTGGGTCCGCCGGGGACATGAACACTGAAGCTTTCTTT.

The sample holds one count of this clone. The chain's CDR3 is CASSCLRQGADGELFF. The DNA of the CDR3 is TGTGCCAGCAGCTGCCTACGACAGGGGGCAGACGGGGAGCTGTTTTTT. The chain couples TRBV7-9 to TRBJ2-2, with 10 nucleotides matching TRBD1. The ends lost 4 bases at V and 7 bases at J; junction bases unmatched: 9. Germline V gene data show CDR1 as SEHNR and CDR2 as FQNEAQ (reference sequence). This CDR3 has 16 amino acids.

The V gene is TRBV28, the J gene TRBJ1-2; TRBD1 is a possible D gene (6 bases). The CDR3 sequence is 12 residues long. Per the germline V gene, CDR1 is MDHEN and CDR2 is SYDVKM. V was shortened by 4 bases and J by 10 bases, with 13 bases between the two germline ends. CDR3 in amino acids: CASSSTGWVYTF. The DNA for the CDR3 is TGTGCCAGCAGTTCCACAGGGTGGGTCTACACCTTC.